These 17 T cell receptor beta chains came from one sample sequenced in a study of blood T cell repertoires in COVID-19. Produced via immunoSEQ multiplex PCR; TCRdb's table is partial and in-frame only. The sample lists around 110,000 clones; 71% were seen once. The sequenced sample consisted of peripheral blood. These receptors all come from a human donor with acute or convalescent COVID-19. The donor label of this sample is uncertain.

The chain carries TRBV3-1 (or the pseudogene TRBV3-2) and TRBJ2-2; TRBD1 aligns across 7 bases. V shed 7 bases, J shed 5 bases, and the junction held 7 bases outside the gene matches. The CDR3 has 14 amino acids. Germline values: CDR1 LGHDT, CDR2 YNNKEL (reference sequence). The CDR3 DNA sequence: TGTGCCAGCACCAAAGACAGGGTTACCGGGGAGCTGTTTTTT. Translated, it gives CASTKDRVTGELFF.

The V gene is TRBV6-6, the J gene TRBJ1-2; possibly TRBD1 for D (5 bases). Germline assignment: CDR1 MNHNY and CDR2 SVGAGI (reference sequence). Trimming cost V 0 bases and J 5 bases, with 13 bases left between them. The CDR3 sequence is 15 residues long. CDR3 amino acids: CASSYSGGEGYGYTF. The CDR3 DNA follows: TGTGCCAGCAGTTACTCCGGGGGAGAGGGATATGGCTACACCTTC.

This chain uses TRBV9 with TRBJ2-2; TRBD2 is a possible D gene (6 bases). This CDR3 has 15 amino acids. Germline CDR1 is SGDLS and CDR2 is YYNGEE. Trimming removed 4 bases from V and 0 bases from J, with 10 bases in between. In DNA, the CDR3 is TGTGCCAGCAGCCCACGGGGGACGAACACCGGGGAGCTGTTTTTT. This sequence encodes CASSPRGTNTGELFF. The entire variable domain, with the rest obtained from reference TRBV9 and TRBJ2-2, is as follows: DSGVTQTPKHLITATGQRVTLRCSPRSGDLSVYWYQQSLDQGLQFLIQYYNGEERAKGNILERFSAQQFPDLHSELNLSSLELGDSALYFCASSPRGTNTGELFFGEGSRLTVL.

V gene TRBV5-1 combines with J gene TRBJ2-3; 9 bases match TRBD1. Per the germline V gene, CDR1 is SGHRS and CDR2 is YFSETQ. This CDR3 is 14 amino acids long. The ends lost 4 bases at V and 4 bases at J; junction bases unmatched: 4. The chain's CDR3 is CASSPGTGPDTQYF. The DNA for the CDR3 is TGCGCCAGCAGCCCCGGGACAGGGCCAGATACGCAGTATTTT.

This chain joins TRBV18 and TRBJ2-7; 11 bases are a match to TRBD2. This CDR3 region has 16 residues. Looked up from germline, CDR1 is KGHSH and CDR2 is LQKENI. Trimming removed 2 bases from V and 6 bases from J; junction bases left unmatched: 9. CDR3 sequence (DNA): TGTGCCAGCTCACCAGGCGCTAGCGGGGGGAAAGCCGAGCAGTACTTC. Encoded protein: CASSPGASGGKAEQYF.

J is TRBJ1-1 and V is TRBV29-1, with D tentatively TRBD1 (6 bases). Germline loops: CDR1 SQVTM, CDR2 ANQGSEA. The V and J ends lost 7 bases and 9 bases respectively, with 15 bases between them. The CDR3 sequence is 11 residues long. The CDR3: CSGGQTEKAFF. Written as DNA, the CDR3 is TGCAGCGGCGGACAGACAGAGAAAGCTTTCTTT.

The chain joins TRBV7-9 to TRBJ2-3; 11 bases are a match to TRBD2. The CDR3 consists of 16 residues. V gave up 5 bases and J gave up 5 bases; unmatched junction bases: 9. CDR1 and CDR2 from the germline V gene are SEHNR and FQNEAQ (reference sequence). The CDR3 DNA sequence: TGTGCCAGCAGCACCCACCTAGCGGGGGGTGGAGATACGCAGTATTTT. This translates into CASSTHLAGGGDTQYF. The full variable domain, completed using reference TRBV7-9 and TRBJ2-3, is DTGVSQNPRHKITKRGQNVTFRCDPISEHNRLYWYRQTLGQGPEFLTYFQNEAQLEKSRLLSDRFSAERPKGSFSTLEIQRTEQGDSAMYLCASSTHLAGGGDTQYFGPGTRLTVL.

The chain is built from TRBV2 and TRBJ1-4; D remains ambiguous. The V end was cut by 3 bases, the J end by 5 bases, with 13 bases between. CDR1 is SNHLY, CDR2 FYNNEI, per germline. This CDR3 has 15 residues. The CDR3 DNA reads TGTGCCAGCAGTGATATCGGCAGGATCAATGAAAAACTGTTTTTT. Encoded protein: CASSDIGRINEKLFF. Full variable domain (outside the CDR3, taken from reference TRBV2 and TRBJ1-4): EPEVTQTPSHQVTQMGQEVILRCVPISNHLYFYWYRQILGQKVEFLVSFYNNEISEKSEIFDDQFSVERPDGSNFTLKIRSTKLEDSAMYFCASSDIGRINEKLFFGSGTQLSVL.

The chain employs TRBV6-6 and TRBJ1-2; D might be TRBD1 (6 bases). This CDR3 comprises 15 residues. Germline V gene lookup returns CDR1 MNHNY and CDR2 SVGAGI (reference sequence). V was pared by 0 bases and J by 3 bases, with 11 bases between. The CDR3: CASSYSQGRDYGYTF. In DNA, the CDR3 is TGTGCCAGCAGTTACTCGCAGGGGCGCGACTATGGCTACACCTTC.

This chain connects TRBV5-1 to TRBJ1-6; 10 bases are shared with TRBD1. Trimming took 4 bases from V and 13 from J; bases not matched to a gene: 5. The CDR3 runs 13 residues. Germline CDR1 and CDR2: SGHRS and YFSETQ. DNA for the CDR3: TGCGCCAGCAGCCCGGACAGGGGGGTGCCCCTCCACTTT. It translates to CASSPDRGVPLHF.

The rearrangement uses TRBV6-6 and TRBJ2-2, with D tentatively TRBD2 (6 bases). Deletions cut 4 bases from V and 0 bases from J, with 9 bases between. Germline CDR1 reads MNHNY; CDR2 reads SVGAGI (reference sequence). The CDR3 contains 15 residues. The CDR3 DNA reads TGTGCCAGCAGTTTGGGGGGATCGAACACCGGGGAGCTGTTTTTT. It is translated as CASSLGGSNTGELFF.

The CDR3 nucleotides are TGTGCCAGCAGCAGCGCAGGGATTAACTATGGCTACACCTTC. Its protein is CASSSAGINYGYTF. The gene calls are TRBV6-2 or TRBV6-3 and TRBJ1-2; D may be TRBD1 (5 bases). The CDR3 has 14 residues. Germline values: CDR1 MNHEY, CDR2 SVGEGT. Deletions cut 6 bases from V and 1 base from J, with 12 bases between.

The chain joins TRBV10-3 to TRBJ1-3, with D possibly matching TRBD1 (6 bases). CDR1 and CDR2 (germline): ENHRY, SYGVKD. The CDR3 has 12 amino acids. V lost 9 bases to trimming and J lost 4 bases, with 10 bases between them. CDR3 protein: CAMGDTGNTIYF. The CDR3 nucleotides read TGTGCCATGGGGGACACAGGAAACACCATATATTTT.

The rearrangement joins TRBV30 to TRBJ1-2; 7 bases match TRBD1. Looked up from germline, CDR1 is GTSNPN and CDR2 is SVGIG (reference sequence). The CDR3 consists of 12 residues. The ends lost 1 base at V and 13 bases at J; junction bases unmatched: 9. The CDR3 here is CAWSAGQRRSTF. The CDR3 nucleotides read TGTGCCTGGAGTGCGGGACAGCGCCGATCCACCTTC.

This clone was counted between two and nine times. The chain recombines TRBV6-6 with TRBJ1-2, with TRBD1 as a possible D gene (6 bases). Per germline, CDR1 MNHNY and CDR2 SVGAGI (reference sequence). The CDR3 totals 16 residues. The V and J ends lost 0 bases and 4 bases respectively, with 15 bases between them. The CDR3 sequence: CASSYSGTPGGYGYTF. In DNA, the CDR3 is TGTGCCAGCAGTTACTCCGGGACACCGGGTGGCTATGGCTACACCTTC.

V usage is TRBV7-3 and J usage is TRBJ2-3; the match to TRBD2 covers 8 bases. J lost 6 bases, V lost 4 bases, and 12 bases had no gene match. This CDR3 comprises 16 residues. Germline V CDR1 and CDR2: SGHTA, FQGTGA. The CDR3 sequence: CASSSLAGALPDTQYF. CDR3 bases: TGTGCCAGCAGCTCCCTAGCGGGCGCACTCCCGGATACGCAGTATTTT.

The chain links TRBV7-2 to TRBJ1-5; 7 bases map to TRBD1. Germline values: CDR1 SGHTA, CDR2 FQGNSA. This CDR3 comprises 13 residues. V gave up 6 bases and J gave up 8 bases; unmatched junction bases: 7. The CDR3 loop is CASSRDRSKPQHF. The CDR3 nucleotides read TGTGCCAGCAGTAGGGACAGATCGAAGCCCCAGCATTTT.